A single sample gave rise to the 27 T cell receptor beta chains below, sequenced in a study of shared clonotypes between healthy human individuals. Sequencing used immunoSEQ multiplex PCR; TCRdb keeps in-frame clones, though not all of them. This table has about 1 million clones, approximately 78% appearing once. The source material was memory CD4+ T cells from PBMCs. Subset of the sample: CD45RA-negative fraction. These receptors all stem from a man aged 18 to 30 in good health. Some clones in this sample may be carry-over from other donors' samples.

The J gene is TRBJ2-1, the V gene TRBV19, with D tentatively TRBD2 (6 bases). This CDR3 region has 12 residues. Germline V gene data show CDR1 as LNHDA and CDR2 as SQIVND (reference sequence). Trimming took 3 bases from V and 10 from J, leaving 10 bases between them. CDR3 protein: CASSIVLAEQFF. As DNA, the CDR3 is TGTGCCAGTAGTATCGTGCTAGCGGAGCAGTTCTTC. Full variable domain (missing parts from reference TRBV19 and TRBJ2-1): DGGITQSPKYLFRKEGQNVTLSCEQNLNHDAMYWYRQDPGQGLRLIYYSQIVNDFQKGDIAEGYSVSREKKESFPLTVTSAQKNPTAFYLCASSIVLAEQFFGPGTRLTVL.

The chain recombines TRBV11-3 with TRBJ2-1; D may be TRBD2 (6 bases). V was trimmed by 3 bases and J by 8 bases, leaving 17 bases between them. The V gene's germline CDR1 is SGHNT and CDR2 YENEEA. The CDR3 contains 15 residues. The CDR3 DNA reads as TGTGCCAGCAGCTTCGACGCGGGACGTAGAGATGAGCAGTTCTTC. Translated, it gives CASSFDAGRRDEQFF.

V is TRBV7-3 and J is TRBJ2-7, with 7 bases that match TRBD2. CDR3 length equals 13 residues. Germline V gives CDR1 SGHTA, CDR2 FQGTGA. The J segment lost 3 bases and the V segment lost 3 bases, leaving 2 bases of the junction unmatched. The CDR3 DNA reads TGTGCCAGCAGCTTTGCGGGAGACTACGAGCAGTACTTC. This encodes CASSFAGDYEQYF.

The CDR3 nucleotides are TGTGCCACCACCTCCCAGGGGACGACTAACTATGGCTACACCTTC. Translated, it gives CATTSQGTTNYGYTF. The chain joins TRBV28 to TRBJ1-2; maybe TRBD1 (6 bases). Looked up from germline, CDR1 is MDHEN and CDR2 is SYDVKM. The CDR3 runs 15 residues. The germline V and J ends were trimmed by 10 bases and 0 bases, with 18 bases remaining between them.

This chain uses TRBV7-2 with TRBJ1-3; D is unresolved. V was trimmed by 5 bases and J by 0 bases, leaving 5 bases between them. CDR1 SGHTA and CDR2 FQGNSA come from the germline V gene. The CDR3 runs to 13 residues. The CDR3 loop is CASSEISGNTIYF. Here the CDR3 DNA reads TGTGCCAGCAGCGAGATCTCTGGAAACACCATATATTTT.

This chain connects TRBV27 to TRBJ2-7; 11 bases are a match to TRBD2. Germline lookup yields CDR1 MNHEY and CDR2 SMNVEV (reference sequence). The junction had 2 bases not matched to a gene; V was cut back by 1 base and J by 6 bases. The CDR3 has 14 amino acids. DNA for the CDR3: TGTGCCAGCAGTTTATTAGCGGGAGGGAGCGAGCAGTACTTC. Translated, it gives CASSLLAGGSEQYF.

This clone was recorded many times. At one of its ends the junction is not consistent with the germline gene, which may arise from a read error. CDR3 in amino acids: CASSLGLAGEGEKF. CDR3 bases: TGTGCCAGCAGCTTGGGACTAGCGGGGGAAGGTGAGAAATTC. This rearrangement joins TRBV7-9 to TRBJ2-7; 14 nucleotides align to TRBD2. CDR3 length: 14 amino acids. Per the germline V gene, CDR1 is SEHNR and CDR2 is FQNEAQ (reference sequence).

The genes are TRBV2 and TRBJ2-3; D is tentatively TRBD1 or TRBD2 (5 bases each). Germline CDR1 and CDR2: SNHLY and FYNNEI. Trimming removed 4 bases from V and 5 bases from J, with 7 bases in between. The CDR3 covers 12 residues. The CDR3 reads CASSGGRDTQYF. The CDR3 DNA reads as TGTGCCAGCAGTGGGGGGAGAGATACGCAGTATTTT.

The gene calls are TRBV4-2 and TRBJ1-2; D perhaps matches TRBD1 (5 bases). This CDR3 is 16 amino acids long. Germline-derived CDR1 and CDR2 are LGHNA and YNFKEQ. The ends were cut back, 4 bases at V and 2 bases at J, with 17 bases in the middle. The CDR3 sequence is CASSRDSQTVNYGYTF. CDR3 nucleotides: TGTGCCAGCAGCCGAGATTCCCAGACAGTGAACTATGGCTACACCTTC.

V gene TRBV28 combines with J gene TRBJ2-1; 10 nucleotides agree with TRBD1. V lost 6 bases and J lost 6; bases outside the gene matches: 11. CDR1 MDHEN and CDR2 SYDVKM come from the germline V gene. The CDR3 contains 16 residues. The CDR3 here is CASSSTRQGARNEQFF. The CDR3 DNA sequence: TGTGCCAGCAGCTCAACCCGACAGGGGGCTCGCAATGAGCAGTTCTTC. Full variable domain (remainder filled in from reference TRBV28 and TRBJ2-1): DVKVTQSSRYLVKRTGEKVFLECVQDMDHENMFWYRQDPGLGLRLIYFSYDVKMKEKGDIPEGYSVSREKKERFSLILESASTNQTSMYLCASSSTRQGARNEQFFGPGTRLTVL.

The CDR3 loop reads CASSWDRADTQYF. CDR3 bases: TGTGCCAGCAGCTGGGACAGGGCAGATACGCAGTATTTT. This chain uses TRBV5-6 with TRBJ2-3, with 9 bases lining up with TRBD1. CDR3 length equals 13 residues. Germline V gene sequence: CDR1 SGHDT, CDR2 YYEEEE. The ends lost 3 bases at V and 4 bases at J; junction bases unmatched: 0.

The chain combines TRBV6-1 with TRBJ2-6; possibly TRBD1 for D (6 bases). CDR1 is MNHNS and CDR2 is SASEGT in the germline V gene. With 3 bases removed from V and 0 bases from J, the gap between germline ends came to 15 bases. This CDR3 has 18 amino acids. The CDR3 DNA reads as TGTGCCAGCAGTGAGGCCCGGGACACCTTCTCTGGGGCCAACGTCCTGACTTTC. It encodes CASSEARDTFSGANVLTF.

The J gene is TRBJ2-1, the V gene TRBV7-8, with a possible D match to TRBD2 (5 bases). With 8 bases removed from V and 7 bases from J, the gap between germline ends came to 15 bases. The CDR3 extends over 13 amino acids. The germline V gene has CDR1 SGHVS and CDR2 FQNEAQ. The CDR3 DNA reads as TGTGCCAGCTCCCCATTACTAGGGAATGAGCAGTTCTTC. It translates to CASSPLLGNEQFF.

This clone turned up a few times. The chain is built from TRBV7-2 and TRBJ2-7; TRBD1 or TRBD2 may be the D gene (6 bases each). This CDR3 region has 15 residues. The V end lost 5 bases, the J end lost 0 bases, and 14 bases lay between the germline ends. The V gene's germline CDR1 is SGHTA and CDR2 FQGNSA. CDR3 DNA: TGTGCCAGCAGCCCCGGGGGCCGCAGCTCCTACGAGCAGTACTTC. It codes for CASSPGGRSSYEQYF.

This clone was picked up one time. The V and J genes are TRBV18 and TRBJ1-4; maybe TRBD1 (5 bases). The germline CDR1 and CDR2 sequences are KGHSH and LQKENI. The CDR3 is 15 amino acids. The ends were cut back, 1 base at V and 2 bases at J, with 8 bases in the middle. CDR3 protein: CASSPLGDTNEKLFF. In DNA form, the CDR3 reads TGTGCCAGCTCACCACTGGGGGACACTAATGAAAAACTGTTTTTT. The full variable domain, rest sourced from reference TRBV18 and TRBJ1-4, is NAGVMQNPRHLVRRRGQEARLRCSPMKGHSHVYWYRQLPEEGLKFMVYLQKENIIDESGMPKERFSAEFPKEGPSILRIQQVVRGDSAAYFCASSPLGDTNEKLFFGSGTQLSVL.

This sequence joins TRBV2 and TRBJ1-4, with no clear D. Germline CDR1 is SNHLY and CDR2 is FYNNEI. Trimming pared 8 bases from V and 0 bases from J, leaving 19 bases between. CDR3 length equals 17 residues. Here the CDR3 reads CASHPGRLPSTNEKLFF. The CDR3 bases are TGTGCCAGCCACCCCGGTCGGCTTCCTTCAACTAATGAAAAACTGTTTTTT.

The chain employs TRBV5-4 and TRBJ2-6, with D perhaps matching TRBD1 (6 bases). Germline assignment: CDR1 SGHNT and CDR2 YYREEE (reference sequence). This CDR3 spans 14 amino acids. Trimming took off 4 bases at V and 4 bases at J, with 9 bases between the two ends. The CDR3 loop is CASSTGWGANVLTF. The CDR3 DNA follows: TGTGCCAGCAGCACAGGGTGGGGGGCCAACGTCCTGACTTTC.

The chain joins TRBV4-1 to TRBJ1-5; 11 bases line up with TRBD1. The CDR3 spans 17 residues. The V gene's germline CDR1 is MGHRA and CDR2 YSYEKL. Unmatched junction bases numbered 12, after V lost 4 bases and J lost 7 bases. The CDR3 DNA reads TGCGCCAGCAGCCGAAGCGAGGACAGGGGGCTCGGGCAGCCCCAGCATTTT. Amino acid sequence: CASSRSEDRGLGQPQHF.

Turning to this clone: Additional DNA sequences in this sample encode the identical CDR3. The J gene is TRBJ2-7, the V gene TRBV5-1; 9 bases line up with TRBD1. V was pared by 4 bases and J by 6 bases, with 5 bases of the junction left unmatched. This CDR3 has 13 amino acids. Germline V gene sequence: CDR1 SGHRS, CDR2 YFSETQ. CDR3: CASSPGTGLEQYF. CDR3 bases: TGCGCCAGCAGCCCCGGGACAGGGCTCGAGCAGTACTTC.

In DNA form, the CDR3 reads TGTGCCTGGAGTGTAAGTCATAGGGAGACCCAGTACTTC. Residues: CAWSVSHRETQYF. The genes are TRBV30 and TRBJ2-5; D unclear. The germline V gene encodes CDR1 GTSNPN and CDR2 SVGIG (reference sequence). CDR3 size: 13 residues. V gave up 0 bases and J gave up 5 bases, with 10 bases separating them.

V and J are TRBV5-1 and TRBJ2-3; D is unclear. Germline CDR1 reads SGHRS; CDR2 reads YFSETQ. CDR3 length: 15 amino acids. Trimming cost V 3 bases and J 2 bases, with 13 bases left between them. CDR3 sequence reads: CASSSRATFTDTQYF. CDR3 nucleotide sequence: TGCGCCAGCAGCTCCCGGGCTACATTCACAGATACGCAGTATTTT.

The chain combines TRBV6-1 with TRBJ2-7; perhaps TRBD1 as D (6 bases). CDR1 MNHNS and CDR2 SASEGT come from the germline V gene. The V and J ends lost 7 bases and 3 bases respectively, with 16 bases between them. The CDR3 has 14 residues. CDR3 coding DNA: TGTGCCAGCACCCCCCTTGGGGGCTTCTACGAGCAGTACTTC. This sequence encodes CASTPLGGFYEQYF.

About this clone: Additional DNA sequences in this sample encode the identical CDR3. The genes are TRBV6-6 and TRBJ2-2; the match to TRBD1 covers 7 bases. Germline values: CDR1 MNHNY, CDR2 SVGAGI (reference sequence). The CDR3 is 15 amino acids. The V and J ends lost 6 bases and 1 base, in that order; junction bases with no gene match: 5. CDR3 region: CASSLRQGNTGELFF. The CDR3 nucleotides are TGTGCCAGCAGCCTCCGACAGGGGAACACCGGGGAGCTGTTTTTT.

This chain links TRBV18 with TRBJ1-3, with a possible D match to TRBD1 (5 bases). The CDR3 is made up of 13 amino acids. Per the germline V gene, CDR1 is KGHSH and CDR2 is LQKENI. V dropped 2 bases and J dropped 11 bases, with 13 bases sitting between them. As DNA, the CDR3 is TGTGCCAGCTCACCAGGGAGCGGGGCAGCCATATATTTT. It specifies CASSPGSGAAIYF.

The chain has TRBV6-5 and TRBJ2-7, with TRBD2 matching over 11 bases. Germline V CDR1 and CDR2: MNHEY, SVGAGI. The trim removed 10 bases at V and 7 bases at J, leaving 12 bases unmatched. The CDR3 sequence is 14 residues long. The CDR3 nucleotides read TGTGCCACCCGACTAGCGGGACCCTCCCTTGAGCAGTACTTC. Translating gives CATRLAGPSLEQYF.

About this clone: At one end the junction does not follow the germline gene, possibly because of a read error. The chain has TRBV14 and TRBJ2-1, with 7 bases aligning to TRBD1. This CDR3 spans 15 amino acids. CDR1 and CDR2 (germline): SGHDN, FVKESK. CDR3 DNA sequence: TGTGCCAGCAGTCAAGCACACAGGGGTTGGGATGAGCAGTTCTTC. It encodes CASSQAHRGWDEQFF.

The sample holds a few counts of this clone. The V gene is TRBV5-1, the J gene TRBJ1-1, with 7 bases identical to TRBD1. Germline V gives CDR1 SGHRS, CDR2 YFSETQ. The V segment lost 4 bases and the J segment 4 bases; nucleotides outside the gene matches: 10. The CDR3 is made up of 15 amino acids. The CDR3 DNA is TGCGCCAGCAGCGAACGACAGGGCGGGTCCACTGAAGCTTTCTTT. Its protein product is CASSERQGGSTEAFF.